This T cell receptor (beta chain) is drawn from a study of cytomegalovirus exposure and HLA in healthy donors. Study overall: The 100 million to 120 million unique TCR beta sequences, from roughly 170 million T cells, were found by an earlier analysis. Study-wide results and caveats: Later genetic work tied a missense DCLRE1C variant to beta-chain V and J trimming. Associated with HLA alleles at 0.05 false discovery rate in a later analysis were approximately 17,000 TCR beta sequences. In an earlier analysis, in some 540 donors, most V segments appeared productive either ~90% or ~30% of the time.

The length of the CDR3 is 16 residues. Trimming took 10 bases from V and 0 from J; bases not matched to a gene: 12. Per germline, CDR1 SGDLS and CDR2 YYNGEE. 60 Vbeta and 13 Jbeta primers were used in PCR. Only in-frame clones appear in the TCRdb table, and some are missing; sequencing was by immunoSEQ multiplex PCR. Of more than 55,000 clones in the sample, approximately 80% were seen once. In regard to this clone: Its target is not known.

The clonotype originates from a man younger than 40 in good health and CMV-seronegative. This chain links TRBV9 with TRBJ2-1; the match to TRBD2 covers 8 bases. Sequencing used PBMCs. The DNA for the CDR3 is TGTGCCTCCACGGGTAGGGGGACTAGCTCCTACAATGAGCAGTTCTTC. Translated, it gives CASTGRGTSSYNEQFF.